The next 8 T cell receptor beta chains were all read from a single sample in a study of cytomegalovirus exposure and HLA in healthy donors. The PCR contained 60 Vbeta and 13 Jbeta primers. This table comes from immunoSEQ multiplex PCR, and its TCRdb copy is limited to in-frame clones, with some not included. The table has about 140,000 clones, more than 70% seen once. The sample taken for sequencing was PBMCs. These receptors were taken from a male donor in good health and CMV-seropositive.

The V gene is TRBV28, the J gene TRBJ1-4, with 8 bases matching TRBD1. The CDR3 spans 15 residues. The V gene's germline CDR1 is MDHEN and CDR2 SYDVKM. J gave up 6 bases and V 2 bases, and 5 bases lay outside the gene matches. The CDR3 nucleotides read TGTGCCAGCAGTTTAAGGACAGGGAGAGATGAAAAACTGTTTTTT. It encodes CASSLRTGRDEKLFF.

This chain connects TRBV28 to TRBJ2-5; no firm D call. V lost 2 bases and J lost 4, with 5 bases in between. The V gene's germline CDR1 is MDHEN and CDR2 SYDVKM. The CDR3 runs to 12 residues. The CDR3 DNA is TGTGCCAGCAGTTTACTCGGAGAGACCCAGTACTTC. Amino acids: CASSLLGETQYF. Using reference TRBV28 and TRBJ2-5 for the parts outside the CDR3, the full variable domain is DVKVTQSSRYLVKRTGEKVFLECVQDMDHENMFWYRQDPGLGLRLIYFSYDVKMKEKGDIPEGYSVSREKKERFSLILESASTNQTSMYLCASSLLGETQYFGPGTRLLVL.

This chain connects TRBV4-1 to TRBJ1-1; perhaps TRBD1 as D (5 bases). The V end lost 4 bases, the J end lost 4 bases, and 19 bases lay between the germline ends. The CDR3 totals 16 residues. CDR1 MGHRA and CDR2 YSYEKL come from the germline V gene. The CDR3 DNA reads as TGCGCCAGCAGCCCAGTGGGTGAAGGGGCGACCACTGAAGCTTTCTTT. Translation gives CASSPVGEGATTEAFF.

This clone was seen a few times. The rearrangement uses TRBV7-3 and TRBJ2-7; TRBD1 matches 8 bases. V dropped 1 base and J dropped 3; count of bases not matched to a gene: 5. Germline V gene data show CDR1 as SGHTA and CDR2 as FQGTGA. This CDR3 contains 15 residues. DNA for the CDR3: TGTGCCAGCAGCTTAATCGGGGGACAGGTCTACGAGCAGTACTTC. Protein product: CASSLIGGQVYEQYF.

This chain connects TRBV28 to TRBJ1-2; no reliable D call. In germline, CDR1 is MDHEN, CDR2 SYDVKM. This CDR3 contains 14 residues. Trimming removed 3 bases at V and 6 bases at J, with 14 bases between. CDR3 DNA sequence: TGTGCCAGCAGTTTCTCTTTTGAGGGCCATGGCTACACCTTC. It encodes CASSFSFEGHGYTF.

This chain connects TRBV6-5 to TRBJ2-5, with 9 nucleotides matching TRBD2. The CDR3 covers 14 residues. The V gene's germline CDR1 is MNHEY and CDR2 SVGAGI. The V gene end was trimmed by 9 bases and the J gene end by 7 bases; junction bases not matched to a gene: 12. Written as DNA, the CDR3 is TGTGCCAGTAGTAGCGGGGGATACATGGTGACCCAGTACTTC. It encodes CASSSGGYMVTQYF.

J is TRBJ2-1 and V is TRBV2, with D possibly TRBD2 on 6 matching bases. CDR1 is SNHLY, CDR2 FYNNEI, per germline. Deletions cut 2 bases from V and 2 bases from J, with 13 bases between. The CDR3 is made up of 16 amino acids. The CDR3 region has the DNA TGTGCCAGCAGTGAAATTGCGGGACCGCCCTACAATGAGCAGTTCTTC. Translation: CASSEIAGPPYNEQFF.

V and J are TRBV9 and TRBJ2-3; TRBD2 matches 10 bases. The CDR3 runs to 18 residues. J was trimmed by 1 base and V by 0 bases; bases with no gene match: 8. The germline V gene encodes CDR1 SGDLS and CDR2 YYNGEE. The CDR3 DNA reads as TGTGCCAGCAGCGTAGAGTCTAGCGGGGGTGCGCGCACAGATACGCAGTATTTT. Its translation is CASSVESSGGARTDTQYF.